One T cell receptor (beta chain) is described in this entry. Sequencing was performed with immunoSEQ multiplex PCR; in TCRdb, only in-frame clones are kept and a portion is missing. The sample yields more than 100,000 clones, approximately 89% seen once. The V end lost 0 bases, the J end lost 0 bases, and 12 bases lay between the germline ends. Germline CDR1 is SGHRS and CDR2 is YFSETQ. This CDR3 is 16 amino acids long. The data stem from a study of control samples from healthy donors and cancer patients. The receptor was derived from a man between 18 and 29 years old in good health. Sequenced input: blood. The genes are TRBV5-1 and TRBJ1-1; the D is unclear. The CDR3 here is CASSLASRRLNTEAFF. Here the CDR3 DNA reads TGCGCCAGCAGCTTGGCCAGTAGGAGATTGAACACTGAAGCTTTCTTT.